This record covers a single T cell receptor beta chain. The antigen is undetermined. The sample comes from a study of cytomegalovirus exposure and HLA in healthy donors. Study-wide points: Overall, some 160 TCR beta chains were annotated as cytomegalovirus-associated. In a later analysis, CMV-associated beta chains were mostly HLA-associated, it appeared. A highly shared variant cluster was judged a likely technical artifact.

Trimming took off 4 bases at V and 8 bases at J, with 12 bases between the two ends. Germline V gene lookup returns CDR1 SGHNT and CDR2 YENEEA. The CDR3 has 12 amino acids. The PCR made use of 60 Vbeta and 13 Jbeta primers. Assay used: immunoSEQ multiplex PCR; TCRdb lists only in-frame clones, some missing. The table records 100,000 or so clones, approximately 77% of them present only once. The chain joins TRBV11-3 to TRBJ2-7; D perhaps matches TRBD2 (6 bases). Specimen: PBMCs. The receptor was derived from a male donor in good health and CMV-seropositive. The CDR3 loop reads CASSSPGGQQYF. In DNA form, the CDR3 reads TGTGCCAGCAGCTCCCCCGGGGGACAGCAGTACTTC.